This TCR beta chain came from a study of T cells in Graves' hyperthyroidism and ophthalmopathy (dated 2019 in TCRdb). Turning to the overall study: Peripheral blood was collected at initial diagnosis, before any treatment. TCR V-J signatures able to tell the groups apart were searched for in a discovery cohort of 95 or so patients, of whom 40 to 45 had Graves' ophthalmopathy and around 56 had stable Graves' hyperthyroidism. Prospective prediction of ophthalmopathy was tested in an independent validation cohort of some 19 hyperthyroidism patients and 15 to 17 patients who later progressed to ophthalmopathy. For training and testing, the 100 patients in the discovery cohort were randomly divided in a 7:3 ratio. The study also compared thyroid tissue and blood T-cell repertoires from roughly six Graves' hyperthyroidism patients. After sampling, hyperthyroidism patients received methimazole starting at 30 mg daily, and ophthalmopathy patients received high-dose intravenous methylprednisolone. The paper describes TCR Vbeta CDR3 sequencing of fewer than 150 peripheral blood samples, made up of some 42 ophthalmopathy patients, over 70 hyperthyroidism patients and roughly 17 progressor patients. Study-wide conclusions, independent of this receptor: Sample size was not statistically predetermined, and blinding of investigators to group allocation was not performed. Ophthalmopathy was separated from stable hyperthyroidism by a 13 V-J signature model, with roughly 88% sensitivity and about 84% specificity obtained in cross-validation and 80%/75% obtained in testing. In validation, progression to ophthalmopathy was predicted by the model with nearly 71% sensitivity and 72% to 85% specificity, a median of around 5.9 months before onset. Most expanded thyroid clonotypes (frequency above 0.001) were also detected in blood, suggesting blood repertoires may reflect thyroid immune responses.

Amplification of TCR beta CDR3 regions was carried out from RNA transcripts. The first round of RT-PCR for the TCR CDR3 was performed with the HTBI primer set and the Qiagen OneStep RT-PCR kit. The libraries were constructed in a second round of multiplex PCR and then size-selected and purified. Paired-end sequencing of the libraries was performed with 100 bp reads on an Illumina HiSeq2000. As for the authors' bioinformatics: SOAPnuke was used to process the raw data, with reads discarded if the reads contained adapters or uncalled bases, had a mean Phred below 15, or lacked an exact constant-primer or identifier match. High-quality paired reads were merged with COPE v1.2.5, and unique nucleotide sequences were defined as clonotypes. MiTCR v1.1 was used to align clonotypes to the IMGT TRBV, TRBD and TRBJ reference segments. The analysis included only V-J combinations with a frequency above 0.0001, which together covered roughly 99% of the repertoires. The TCS score was defined as F50 (clonal expansion) divided by E x V (chaos), with BLOSUM62-based TCRdist calculated between CDR3 peptides within each V-J. Welch's t-statistics and random forest reduced around 550 V-J features to some 14, which were used in a naive Bayes classifier (R e1071). The raw public reads went through TCRdb reprocessing: fastp at Q25, MiXCR clone calling, in-frame beta chains kept. CDR3 protein sequences are deduplicated, and each keeps its most common genes and DNA. The V and J calls here are based on TCRdb, not the publication. In all, the sample holds 370,000 or so distinct CDR3 sequences, and 15% to 18% of those were seen once. Of the sample, 25% to 35% is held by the ten largest clones.

This clonotype showed up many times. This clone's antigen is unknown. Within one base of it there is no much larger clone, and no base qualities were kept. V is cut by 1 base and J by 2 bases, and the space between the germline ends is 12 bases. The germline V gene supplies CDR1 KGHSH and CDR2 LQKENI. Counted from cysteine to phenylalanine, this CDR3 has 16 amino acids. Left in the record is the CDR3 DNA by itself, 48 bases read in frame from the first base. The hyperthyroidism patients were between 18 and 65 years old and newly diagnosed, with a disease duration of less than 2 months. Patients with uncontrolled infections, other autoimmune diseases, pregnancy or lactation were excluded. Clinical symptoms, serum thyroxine and TRAb, thyroid ultrasound, and orbital computed tomography formed the basis for the diagnoses. Blood from progressor patients was collected at the time of first diagnosis with hyperthyroidism, before any ophthalmopathy symptoms had appeared. Ficoll-Paque density gradient centrifugation was used to isolate PBMCs from 8 to 10 ml of fresh peripheral blood. Progressor patients were initially diagnosed with Graves' hyperthyroidism and developed ophthalmopathy during follow-up. Total RNA was extracted with Trizol reagent, and quality was checked on an Agilent 2100 Bioanalyzer.

Material: blood. This chain joins TRBV18 to TRBJ1-5, with TRBD1 as a weak D call on 6 bases. This TCR derives from a woman younger than 30 with Graves' hyperthyroidism that later progressed to Graves' ophthalmopathy. CDR3 reads: CASSPRDTSGNQPQHF. The nucleotide sequence reads as follows: TGTGCCAGCTCACCACGGGACACCTCCGGCAATCAGCCCCAGCATTTT.